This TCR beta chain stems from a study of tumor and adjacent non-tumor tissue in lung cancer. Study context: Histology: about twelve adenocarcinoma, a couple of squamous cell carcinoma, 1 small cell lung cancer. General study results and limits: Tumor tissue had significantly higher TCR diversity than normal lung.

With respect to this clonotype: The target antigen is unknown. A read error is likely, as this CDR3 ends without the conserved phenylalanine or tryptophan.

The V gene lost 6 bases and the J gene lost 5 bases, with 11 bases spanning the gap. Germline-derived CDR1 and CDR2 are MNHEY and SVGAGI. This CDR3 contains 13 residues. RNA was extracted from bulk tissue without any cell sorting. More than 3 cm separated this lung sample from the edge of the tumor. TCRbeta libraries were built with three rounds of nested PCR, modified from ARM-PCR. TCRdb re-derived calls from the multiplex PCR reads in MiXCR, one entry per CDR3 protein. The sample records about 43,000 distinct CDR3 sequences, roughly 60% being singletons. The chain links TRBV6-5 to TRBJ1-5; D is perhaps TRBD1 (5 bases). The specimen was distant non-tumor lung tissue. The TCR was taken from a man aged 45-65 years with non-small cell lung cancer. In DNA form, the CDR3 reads TGTGCCAGCAGAGTACAGGTTGATCAGCCCCAGCATTCT. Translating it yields CASRVQVDQPQHS.